This note documents a single T cell receptor beta chain sequence. Its antigen is still unknown. Base-call qualities are not available, and no considerably larger clone is one nucleotide away. CDR1 and CDR2, per the germline V gene, are SNHLY and FYNNEI. Ends trimmed: V by 4 bases, J by 6 bases; bases unmatched to a gene: 9. CDR3 length: 15 amino acids, cysteine to phenylalanine. Just the 45-base CDR3 DNA is kept, in frame starting at base 1. These data originate in a study of PD-L1 blockade in urothelial cancer (dated by TCRdb to the late 2010s). In terms of the full investigation: Therapy was started around 2014 for all patients, and atezolizumab 1,200 mg was administered intravenously every 3 weeks. About 90% of the roughly 29 patients were males with bladder-origin urothelial cancer, and 18 of 29 reported a prior smoking history. Patients had an ECOG performance status of 0 or 1 and had received between 0 and 3 prior chemotherapy regimens. Blood samples were analyzed 3 weeks after the start of treatment (second dose) and 6 weeks after the start of treatment. Blood samples gave median yields of around 150,000 T cells and 82,636 unique TCRs, along with a median clonality of around 0.075. An exploratory multi-omic analysis was conducted of the somatic, immune and clinical correlates of response to PD-L1 blockade with atezolizumab in urothelial cancer. Pretreatment tumor samples, along with matched peripheral blood collected serially before and after atezolizumab treatment, underwent TCR sequencing. Progression-free survival longer than 6 months counted as durable clinical benefit, and TCR features were additionally tested against both progression-free and overall survival. Whole exome sequencing and RNA sequencing of pretreatment tumors were performed alongside TCR sequencing in the same patients. Durable clinical benefit was achieved by nine patients and was not achieved by 20 patients. Pretreatment blood TCR-seq was available for twenty-nine patients, at least one posttreatment blood collection was obtained for 25 or so patients, and tumor TCR-seq was available for 25 or so patients.

Each PCR received spiked-in synthetic TCR analog templates so that absolute template abundance could be estimated from read counts. TCRbeta CDR3 regions were amplified from genomic DNA with bias-controlled V and J gene primers using the immunoSEQ assay. Sequencing of rearranged TCRbeta segments was performed at approximately 20X coverage. The authors' analysis ran thus. Clustering was used to correct sequencing errors, and CDR3s were annotated against IMGT to assign V, D and J genes. Downstream analyses used only productive TCRbeta rearrangements, leaving out any out-of-frame or stop-codon sequences. Clonality was computed as one minus Shannon entropy normalized by the log of the number of unique productive sequences. Clones differing between time points or between blood and tumor were identified using Fisher's exact test with Benjamini-Hochberg correction, with an adjusted p below 0.01 applied as the threshold. Held by TCRdb, this immuneACCESS table contains in-frame sequences only and omits some clones. Under half of the omission traces to an unresolved V gene where checked; the cause of the rest is unknown. The DNA gave D and trimming, while V, J and clone size come from that table. Here the sample has tens of thousands of clones; about four fifths occur a single time. The ten largest account for roughly 9.5% of the sample.

Study-level results and caveats: A pretreatment peripheral blood TCR clonality below the median was linked to improved progression-free and overall survival. At 3 weeks after the start of treatment, tumor-associated TCR clones in peripheral blood had expanded more in patients with durable benefit (n ≈ 22, p = 0.022). Small sample size (n ≈ 28) and many exploratory analyses mean the results are intended to be hypothesis-generating.

The cohort included about 29 patients with locally advanced or metastatic urothelial carcinoma who were treated at Memorial Sloan Kettering on a trial protocol. Peripheral blood mononuclear cells were collected pretreatment and during treatment, at between 1 and 8 total time points per patient. The Qiagen DNeasy Blood extraction kit was used to purify genomic DNA from total PBMCs and tumor samples. PBMCs were collected pretreatment and during treatment, and were isolated and stored as previously described. This TCR came from a man aged 70-80 years with urothelial cancer. The starting material was PBMCs, obtained around atezolizumab (anti-PD-L1) treatment. Recombination connected TRBV2 to TRBJ1-1, with TRBD1 matching 9 junction bases. The DNA sequence follows: TGTGCCAGCAGTGGGACCGGGACAGGGCGCGCTGAAGCTTTCTTT. Translated, it reads CASSGTGTGRAEAFF.